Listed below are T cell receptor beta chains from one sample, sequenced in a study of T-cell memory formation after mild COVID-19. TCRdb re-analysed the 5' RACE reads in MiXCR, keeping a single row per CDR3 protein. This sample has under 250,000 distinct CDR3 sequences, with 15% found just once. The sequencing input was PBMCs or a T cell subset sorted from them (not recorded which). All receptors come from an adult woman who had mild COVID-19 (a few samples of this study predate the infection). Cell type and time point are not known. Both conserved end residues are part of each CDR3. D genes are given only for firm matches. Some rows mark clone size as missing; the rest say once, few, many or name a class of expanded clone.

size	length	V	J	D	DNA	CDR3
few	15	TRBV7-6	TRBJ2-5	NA	TGTGCCAGCAGCTTAGGGGGGGCCGTAAGAGAGACCCAGTACTTC	CASSLGGAVRETQYF
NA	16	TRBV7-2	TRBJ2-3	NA	TGTGCCAGCAGCCGCGGAGGGGGGTCCTTTTCCGATACGCAGTATTTT	CASSRGGGSFSDTQYF
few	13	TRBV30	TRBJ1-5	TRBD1	TGTGCCTGGGGAGGCAGGGGGTATCAGCCCCAGCATTTT	CAWGGRGYQPQHF
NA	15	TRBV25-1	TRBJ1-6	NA	TGTGCCAGCAGTGAAGGGAGCTCCTATAATTCACCCCTCCACTTT	CASSEGSSYNSPLHF
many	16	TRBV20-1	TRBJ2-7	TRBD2	TGCAGTGCTATTAACCCGGAGCGGGGGCGCGGGAACGAGCAGTACTTC	CSAINPERGRGNEQYF
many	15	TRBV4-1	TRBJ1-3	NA	TGCGCCAGCAGCCAAGAAATAGTCTCAGGAAACACCATATATTTT	CASSQEIVSGNTIYF
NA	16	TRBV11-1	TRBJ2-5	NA	TGTGCCAGCAGCTTAGAAGCGGATGGGGCGAGGGAGACCCAGTACTTC	CASSLEADGARETQYF
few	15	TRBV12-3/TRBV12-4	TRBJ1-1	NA	TGTGCCAGCAGTTTTGTTCAGGGGTTGAACACTGAAGCTTTCTTT	CASSFVQGLNTEAFF
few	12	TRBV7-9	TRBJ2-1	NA	TGTGCCAGCAGCCACCAGCCGGGAACCCAGTTCTTC	CASSHQPGTQFF
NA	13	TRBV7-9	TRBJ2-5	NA	TGTGCCAGCAGCAAAGAGGCGTTAGAGACCCAGTACTTC	CASSKEALETQYF
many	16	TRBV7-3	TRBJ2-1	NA	TGTGCCAGCAGCCGGGGGCCGGGAGTGGGTGAAAATGAGCAGTTCTTC	CASSRGPGVGENEQFF
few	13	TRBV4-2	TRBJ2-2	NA	TGTGCCAGCACCCAAGATTCGATCGGGGAGCTGTTTTTT	CASTQDSIGELFF
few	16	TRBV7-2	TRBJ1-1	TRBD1	TGTGCCAGCAGCATAGGGACAGGGGCCGGGGGCACTGAAGCTTTCTTT	CASSIGTGAGGTEAFF
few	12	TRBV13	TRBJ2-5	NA	TGTGCCAGCACCCTCTACGGGGAGACCCAGTACTTC	CASTLYGETQYF
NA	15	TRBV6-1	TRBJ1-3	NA	TGTGCCAGCAGTGAAGGAGGCAGCTCTGGAAACACCATATATTTT	CASSEGGSSGNTIYF
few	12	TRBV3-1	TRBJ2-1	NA	TGTGCCAGCAGCCAACTAGCCCGGGAGCAGTTCTTC	CASSQLAREQFF
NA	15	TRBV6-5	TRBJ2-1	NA	TGTGCCAGCAGTTACGGCAACAGGGTTTACAATGAGCAGTTCTTC	CASSYGNRVYNEQFF
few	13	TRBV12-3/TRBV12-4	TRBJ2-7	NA	TGTGCCAGCAGTTTATGGGGCTCCTACGAGCAGTACTTC	CASSLWGSYEQYF
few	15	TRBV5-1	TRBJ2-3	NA	TGCGCCAGCAGCTTGGGTGGGACTCTTACAGATACGCAGTATTTT	CASSLGGTLTDTQYF
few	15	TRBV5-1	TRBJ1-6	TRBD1	TGCGCCAGCAGCTTTGGGACAGCGGGGGATAGTCCCCTCCACTTT	CASSFGTAGDSPLHF
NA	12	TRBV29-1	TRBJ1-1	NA	TGCAGCGCCTCAGGGGAGAACACTGAAGCTTTCTTT	CSASGENTEAFF
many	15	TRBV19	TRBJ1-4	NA	TGTGCCAGTAGTAGCGGGACCGCGGAGGGTGTTAGACTGTTTTTT	CASSSGTAEGVRLFF
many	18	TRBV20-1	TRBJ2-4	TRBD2	TGCAGTGCTAGGAAGACTAGCGGGGGGGCGGAAGCCAAAAACATTCAGTACTTC	CSARKTSGGAEAKNIQYF
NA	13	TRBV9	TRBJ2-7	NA	TGTGCCAGCAGCCTCGACGTAAACTACGAGCAGTACTTC	CASSLDVNYEQYF
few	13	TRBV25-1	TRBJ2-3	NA	TGTGCCAGCAGTGAGCACCTCACAGATACGCAGTATTTT	CASSEHLTDTQYF
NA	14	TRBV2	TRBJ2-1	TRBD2	TGTGCCAGCAATTATGGGACTAGCTACAATGAGCAGTTCTTC	CASNYGTSYNEQFF
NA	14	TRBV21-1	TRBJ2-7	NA	TGTGCCAGCAGCAAATTTGGCAGGGAGAGCGAGCAGTACTTC	CASSKFGRESEQYF
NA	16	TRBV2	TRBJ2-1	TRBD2	TGTGCCAGCAGGGACTTAGCGGGGGGTTCCTACAATGAGCAGTTCTTC	CASRDLAGGSYNEQFF
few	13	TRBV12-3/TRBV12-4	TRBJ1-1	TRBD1	TGTGCCAGCACGACAGGGGTGAACACTGAAGCTTTCTTT	CASTTGVNTEAFF
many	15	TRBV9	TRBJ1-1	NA	TGTGCCAGCAGCGTAGACGGGGCCTTGAACACTGAAGCTTTCTTT	CASSVDGALNTEAFF
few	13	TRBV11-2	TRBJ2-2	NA	TGTGCCAGCAGCTTTGTAGAAGGGGGGGAGCTGTTTTTT	CASSFVEGGELFF
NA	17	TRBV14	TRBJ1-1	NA	TGTGCCAGCAGCCAAGAATGGACCAAGTCCGTGAACACTGAAGCTTTCTTT	CASSQEWTKSVNTEAFF
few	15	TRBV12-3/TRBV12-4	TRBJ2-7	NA	TGTGCCAGCAGTCGAACTCAGACATCCTTGGGAGCGCAGTACTTC	CASSRTQTSLGAQYF
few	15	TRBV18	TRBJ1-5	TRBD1	TGTGCCAGCTCACAGCAGGGGGCTAGCAATCAGCCCCAGCATTTT	CASSQQGASNQPQHF
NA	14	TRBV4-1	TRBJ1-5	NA	TGCGCCAGCAGCCAAGTGTGGGGGGGTCAGCCCCAGCATTTT	CASSQVWGGQPQHF
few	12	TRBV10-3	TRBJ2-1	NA	TGTGCCATCAGTGAGGCGCTTGTGAAGCAGTTCTTC	CAISEALVKQFF
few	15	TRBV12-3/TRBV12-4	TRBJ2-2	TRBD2	TGTGCCAGCAGTTCACTAGCGGGGGTCCTCGGGGAGCTGTTTTTT	CASSSLAGVLGELFF
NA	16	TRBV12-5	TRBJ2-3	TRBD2	TGTGCTAGTGGTCCCCCGACTAGCGGGAGCGCAGATACGCAGTATTTT	CASGPPTSGSADTQYF
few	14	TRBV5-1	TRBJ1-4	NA	TGCGCTTGCTCCCGGGACACGGGTAATGAAAAACTGTTTTTT	CACSRDTGNEKLFF
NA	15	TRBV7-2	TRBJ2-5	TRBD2	TGTGCCAGCAGCGCGTCTAGCGGGGGGTGGGAGACCCAGTACTTC	CASSASSGGWETQYF
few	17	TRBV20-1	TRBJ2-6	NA	TGCAGTGCCGAGTCCCCCCTCGGGGGCCCTGGGGCCAACGTCCTGACTTTC	CSAESPLGGPGANVLTF
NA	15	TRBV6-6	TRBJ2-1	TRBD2	TGTGCCAGCAGTTACTCGACTAGCTCCCGCAATGAGCAGTTCTTC	CASSYSTSSRNEQFF